These 21 T cell receptor beta chains were sequenced from one sample in a study of vaccination effects on CD4 cells after COVID-19. Within the ViraFEST assay, antigen-specific CD4+ T cells underwent expansion with viral peptide pools prior to sequencing. Subsequent to less than twelve days of culture, CD4+ T cells were isolated. Either the mRNA-1273 or the BNT162b2 vaccine was given to participants as two doses. Libraries were prepared by immunoSEQ multiplex PCR; TCRdb keeps only in-frame clonotypes and omits some of them. The sample has over 80,000 clones; roughly 80% are singletons. No cognate antigen is known for these TCRs. The specimen was CD4+ T cells from PBMCs cultured with HCoV-OC43 spike peptides, collected after COVID-19 vaccination. Subset specified: HCoV-OC43 spike overlapping peptide pool stimulation. The receptors were gathered from a human donor who received a COVID-19 vaccine.

CDR3: CASSFSGGGNTIYF. The CDR3 DNA reads as TGTGCCAGCAGCTTTTCAGGGGGTGGAAACACCATATATTTT. This rearrangement joins TRBV7-2 to TRBJ1-3; the match to TRBD1 covers 7 bases. Germline V gives CDR1 SGHTA, CDR2 FQGNSA. The CDR3 loop spans 14 amino acids. The V gene end was trimmed by 3 bases and the J gene end by 3 bases; junction bases not matched to a gene: 2.

This clone has just a few counts. The chain recombines TRBV10-1 with TRBJ2-5; a possible D gene is TRBD1 (5 bases). V lost 0 bases and J 6 bases, leaving 29 bases between the germline ends. This CDR3 spans 20 amino acids. Germline CDR1 reads WNHNN; CDR2 reads SYGVQD (reference sequence). CDR3 sequence: CASSESNTTDIGPSKKTQYF. The CDR3 bases are TGCGCCAGCAGTGAGTCAAATACGACAGACATCGGTCCCTCAAAAAAGACCCAGTACTTC.

This clone appeared a few times. The chain uses TRBV12-3 or TRBV12-4 and TRBJ1-1; weak D call: TRBD1 (5 bases). The length of the CDR3 is 11 residues. Trimming took 4 bases from V and 8 from J, leaving 8 bases between them. The CDR3 reads CASSSHREAFF. For the CDR3, the DNA is TGTGCCAGCAGTTCCCACAGGGAAGCTTTCTTT.

V and J are TRBV6-6 and TRBJ1-4; D ambiguous. Trimming removed 5 bases from V and 7 bases from J, with 11 bases in between. There are 13 residues in the CDR3. Germline lookup yields CDR1 MNHNY and CDR2 SVGAGI (reference sequence). The CDR3 sequence is CASSRLGREKLFF. Written as DNA, the CDR3 is TGTGCCAGCAGTCGTTTGGGTCGTGAAAAACTGTTTTTT.

V and J are TRBV7-2 and TRBJ2-2; 8 bases fit TRBD2. CDR3 length: 15 amino acids. The germline gives CDR1 SGHTA, CDR2 FQGNSA. V dropped 5 bases and J dropped 7; count of bases not matched to a gene: 9. The chain's CDR3 is CASSQVGGASGELFF. CDR3 DNA sequence: TGTGCCAGCAGCCAAGTCGGGGGGGCTAGCGGGGAGCTGTTTTTT.

The V gene is TRBV6-5, the J gene TRBJ1-5; D uncertain. This CDR3 contains 13 residues. V lost 4 bases and J 4 bases, leaving 8 bases between the germline ends. Per germline, CDR1 MNHEY and CDR2 SVGAGI. The CDR3 DNA reads TGTGCCAGCAGTTCTTTGGGAAATCAGCCCCAGCATTTT. Encoded protein: CASSSLGNQPQHF.

This clone turned up a few times. This rearrangement joins TRBV5-1 to TRBJ1-1, with 8 bases matching TRBD1. The V and J ends lost 0 bases and 4 bases, in that order; junction bases with no gene match: 5. CDR1 SGHRS and CDR2 YFSETQ come from the germline V gene. This CDR3 region has 15 residues. The CDR3 nucleotides read TGCGCCAGCAGCTTGGAGGCAGGGGGCCTCACTGAAGCTTTCTTT. Translating it yields CASSLEAGGLTEAFF.

The genes are TRBV10-1 and TRBJ2-4, with 8 bases aligning to TRBD1. With 4 bases clipped from V and 9 bases from J, the junction kept 8 bases outside the gene matches. CDR3 length: 14 residues. Looked up from germline, CDR1 is WNHNN and CDR2 is SYGVQD (reference sequence). The CDR3 DNA follows: TGCGCCAGCAGTGCCGGACAGGGAACTTCCATTCAGTACTTC. Its translation: CASSAGQGTSIQYF.

In DNA, the CDR3 is TGTGCCAGCAGCCTCACCCGGGACAGCGAAGGCTACACCTTC. Amino acids: CASSLTRDSEGYTF. The V and J genes are TRBV7-3 and TRBJ1-2, with 7 bases matching TRBD1. Germline V gene lookup returns CDR1 SGHTA and CDR2 FQGTGA. The CDR3 is 14 amino acids. With V trimmed by 5 bases and J by 8 bases, 11 bases remained unmatched.

This clone was found once. The rearrangement uses TRBV7-8 and TRBJ1-1; no reliable D call. The CDR3 contains 15 residues. Germline values: CDR1 SGHVS, CDR2 FQNEAQ. V was clipped by 2 bases and J by 0 bases, with 10 bases between them. CDR3 sequence (DNA): TGTGCCAGCAGCTTAATGGCGGCAATGAACACTGAAGCTTTCTTT. Translation: CASSLMAAMNTEAFF.

The chain carries TRBV2 and TRBJ1-5; 8 nucleotides match TRBD1. Germline-derived CDR1 and CDR2 are SNHLY and FYNNEI. The CDR3 covers 15 residues. The V segment lost 4 bases and the J segment 1 base; nucleotides outside the gene matches: 3. CDR3 DNA sequence: TGTGCCAGCAGTGGACAGGGGATAAGCAATCAGCCCCAGCATTTT. It is translated as CASSGQGISNQPQHF.

This clone was detected once. V is TRBV7-9 and J is TRBJ2-6, with D tentatively TRBD1 (5 bases). V was clipped by 1 base and J by 4 bases, with 8 bases between them. Germline CDR1 reads SEHNR; CDR2 reads FQNEAQ (reference sequence). CDR3 size: 15 residues. CDR3 sequence: CASSLVRVGANVLTF. DNA for the CDR3: TGTGCCAGCAGCTTAGTCAGGGTCGGGGCCAACGTCCTGACTTTC.

This rearrangement joins TRBV6-5 to TRBJ1-6, with no clear D. The CDR3 contains 15 residues. Germline V gene data show CDR1 as MNHEY and CDR2 as SVGAGI. V lost 2 bases, J lost 5 bases, and 10 bases lay in between. CDR3 residues: CASSYAQPDNSPLHF. The CDR3 region has the DNA TGTGCCAGCAGTTACGCCCAGCCAGATAATTCACCCCTCCACTTT.

The V call is TRBV3-1 (or the pseudogene TRBV3-2), the J call TRBJ2-1, with TRBD2 matching over 8 bases. The germline V gene has CDR1 LGHDT and CDR2 YNNKEL (reference sequence). With V trimmed by 4 bases and J by 4 bases, 9 bases remained unmatched. CDR3 size: 16 residues. The CDR3, as DNA: TGTGCCAGCAGCCTCTTCCTCCGGGGGGGTTACAATGAGCAGTTCTTC. Translating gives CASSLFLRGGYNEQFF.

The chain couples TRBV5-6 to TRBJ2-3; D may be TRBD1 (5 bases). V gave up 0 bases and J gave up 2 bases, with 10 bases separating them. This CDR3 region has 15 residues. The germline CDR1 and CDR2 sequences are SGHDT and YYEEEE. In DNA, the CDR3 is TGTGCCAGCAGCTTGGGGGGCATCTACACAGATACGCAGTATTTT. Its protein product is CASSLGGIYTDTQYF.

This clone was observed a few times. This chain uses TRBV5-1 with TRBJ2-2, with 10 bases lining up with TRBD1. V dropped 0 bases and J dropped 6; count of bases not matched to a gene: 8. Germline CDR1 reads SGHRS; CDR2 reads YFSETQ. The CDR3 is 17 residues long. CDR3 amino acids: CASSLAMGQGLAGELFF. CDR3 sequence (DNA): TGCGCCAGCAGCTTGGCGATGGGACAGGGGCTGGCCGGGGAGCTGTTTTTT.

The J gene is TRBJ2-7, the V gene TRBV10-2, with 11 positions matching TRBD1. The CDR3 covers 15 residues. The germline gives CDR1 WSHSY, CDR2 SAAADI. V was clipped by 5 bases and J by 2 bases; unmatched bases: 5. This chain's CDR3 is CASSPGTGGTYEQYV. The DNA for the CDR3 is TGCGCCAGCAGTCCGGGGACAGGGGGTACCTACGAGCAGTACGTC.

V usage is TRBV3-1 (or the pseudogene TRBV3-2) and J usage is TRBJ1-3; the D is unclear. The germline CDR1 and CDR2 sequences are LGHDT and YNNKEL (reference sequence). V was trimmed by 2 bases and J by 7 bases, leaving 6 bases between them. The CDR3 is 12 residues long. For the CDR3, the DNA is TGTGCCAGCAGCCAAAGCGGTAACACCATATATTTT. Residues: CASSQSGNTIYF.

J is TRBJ1-2 and V is TRBV24-1; D remains ambiguous. Germline V lookup: CDR1 KGHDR, CDR2 SFDVKD. The CDR3 spans 15 residues. V was pared by 3 bases and J by 7 bases, with 17 bases between. For the CDR3, the DNA is TGTGCCACCAGTGATCCTCATGGGGATGCGCGTGGCTACACCTTC. Protein: CATSDPHGDARGYTF.

The chain combines TRBV3-1 (or the pseudogene TRBV3-2) with TRBJ1-2; D unresolved. The CDR3 spans 14 residues. Germline assignment: CDR1 LGHDT and CDR2 YNNKEL (reference sequence). Trimming took off 6 bases at V and 2 bases at J, with 13 bases between the two ends. The CDR3 region has the DNA TGTGCCAGCAGTAGAACTAGTGGAAACTATGGCTACACCTTC. Protein product: CASSRTSGNYGYTF.

The genes are TRBV19 and TRBJ1-1, with a tentative D call TRBD1 (6 bases). CDR1 and CDR2 (germline): LNHDA, SQIVND (reference sequence). The CDR3 covers 17 residues. The germline V and J ends were trimmed by 3 bases and 1 base, with 18 bases remaining between them. Here the CDR3 DNA reads TGTGCCAGTAGTATCTGGACAGACCGGCTTGGGAACACTGAAGCTTTCTTT. Its protein is CASSIWTDRLGNTEAFF.